The entry below describes one T cell receptor beta chain. This sample is drawn from a study of CD8 T cells in Susac syndrome. Germline V gives CDR1 SGHNT, CDR2 YYREEE (reference sequence). The CDR3 is 11 amino acids. Trimming removed 7 bases at V and 8 bases at J, with 9 bases between. Healthy donors served as the controls. They were matched for age and sex. Random hexamers served to reverse transcribe about 0.45 to 1 ug RNA. With immunoSEQ multiplex PCR, TCR beta CDR3 was amplified across 54 Vbeta and 13 Jbeta. One entry per CDR3 protein, called by TCRdb with MiXCR from the immunoSEQ multiplex PCR reads. The sample shows some 120,000 distinct CDR3 sequences, under 95% of them seen only once.

The sequenced material came from CD8+ T cells from PBMCs. The chain employs TRBV5-4 and TRBJ2-2; D call uncertain. The source of this sequence is a human donor in good health. CDR3 DNA sequence: TGTGCCAGCTCCGTTCGAGGGGAGCTGTTTTTT. Its translation is CASSVRGELFF. Based on the CDR3 plus reference TRBV5-4 and TRBJ2-2, the full variable domain is ETGVTQSPTHLIKTRGQQVTLRCSSQSGHNTVSWYQQALGQGPQFIFQYYREEENGRGNFPPRFSGLQFPNYSSELNVNALELDDSALYLCASSVRGELFFGEGSRLTVL.